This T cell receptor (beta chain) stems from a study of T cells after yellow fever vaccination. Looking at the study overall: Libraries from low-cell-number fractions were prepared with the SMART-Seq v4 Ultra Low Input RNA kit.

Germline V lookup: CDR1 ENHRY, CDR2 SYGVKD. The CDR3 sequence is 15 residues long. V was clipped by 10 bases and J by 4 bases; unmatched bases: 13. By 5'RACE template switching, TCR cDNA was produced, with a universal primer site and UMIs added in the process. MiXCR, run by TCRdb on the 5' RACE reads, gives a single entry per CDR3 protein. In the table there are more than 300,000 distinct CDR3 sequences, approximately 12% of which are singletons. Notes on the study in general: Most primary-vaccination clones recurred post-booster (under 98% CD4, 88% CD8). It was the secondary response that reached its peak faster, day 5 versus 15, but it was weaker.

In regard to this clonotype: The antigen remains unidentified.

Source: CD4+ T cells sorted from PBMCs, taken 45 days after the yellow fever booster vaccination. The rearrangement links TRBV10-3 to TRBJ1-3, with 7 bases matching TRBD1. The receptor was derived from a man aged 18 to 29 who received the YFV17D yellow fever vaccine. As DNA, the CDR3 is TGTGCCACGAAGACAGGGACGTCTCCCGGAAACACCATATATTTT. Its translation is CATKTGTSPGNTIYF.